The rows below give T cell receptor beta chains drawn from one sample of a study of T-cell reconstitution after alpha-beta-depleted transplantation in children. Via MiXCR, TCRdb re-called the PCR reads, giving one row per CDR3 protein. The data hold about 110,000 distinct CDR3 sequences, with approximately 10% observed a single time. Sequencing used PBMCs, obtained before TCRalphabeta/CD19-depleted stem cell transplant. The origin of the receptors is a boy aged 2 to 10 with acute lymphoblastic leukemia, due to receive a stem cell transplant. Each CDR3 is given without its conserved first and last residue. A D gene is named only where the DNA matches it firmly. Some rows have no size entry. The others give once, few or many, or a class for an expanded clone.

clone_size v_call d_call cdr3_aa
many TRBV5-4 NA ASSPESGYHEQY
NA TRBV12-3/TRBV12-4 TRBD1 ASSRTGAAGELF
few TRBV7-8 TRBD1 ASSTGQGSSYNEQF
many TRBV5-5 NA ASSLLGEETQY
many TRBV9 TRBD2 ASSASSGSTTGELF
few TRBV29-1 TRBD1 SVDIGQGASGYT
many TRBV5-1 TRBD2 ASSQGTSGSDTQY
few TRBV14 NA ASSRQASGVYNEQF
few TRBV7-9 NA ASSLVTSVDYEQY
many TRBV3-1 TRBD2 ASSQGGWGTYLTSGGCEQY
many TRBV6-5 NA ASSYSRTDINYGYT
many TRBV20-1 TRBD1 SATSGQGSLYSNQPQH